These 20 T cell receptor beta chains came from one sample sequenced in a study of vaccination and CD4 T cells after COVID-19. No cognate antigen is known for these TCRs. The treatment is: approximately nine-day PBMC culture with coronavirus spike peptide pools or control peptides (ViraFEST assay). Harvesting of the unexposed donor's CD4+ T cells predated the COVID-19 pandemic (2011-2018). Cultured CD4+ T cell DNA was sequenced using the Oncomine TCR Beta short-read assay. MiXCR, run by TCRdb on the PCR reads, gives a single entry per CDR3 protein. The profile shows a few thousand distinct CDR3 sequences, approximately 38% of them singletons. Sequenced input: CD4+ T cells from blood, cultured in vitro. Source of these receptors: a human donor in good health.

This clonotype was counted only a few times. V and J are TRBV20-1 and TRBJ1-2; D is unclear. V lost 1 base to trimming and J lost 5 bases, with 8 bases between them. The CDR3 contains 12 residues. The V gene's germline CDR1 is DFQATT and CDR2 SNEGSKA (reference sequence). The DNA of the CDR3 is TGCAGTGCTAGAGGGTGGGGTTATGGCTACACCTTC. It specifies CSARGWGYGYTF.

This chain uses TRBV29-1 with TRBJ1-1; no clear D gene. This CDR3 spans 15 amino acids. Germline V gene data show CDR1 as SQVTM and CDR2 as ANQGSEA. V was clipped by 2 bases and J by 4 bases, with 17 bases between them. CDR3 loop: CSVEIPWGIVTEAFF. The CDR3 nucleotides read TGCAGCGTTGAAATACCCTGGGGTATCGTCACTGAAGCTTTCTTT.

The chain combines TRBV20-1 with TRBJ2-2; no firm D call. From germline, CDR1 is DFQATT and CDR2 SNEGSKA (reference sequence). V lost 6 bases, J lost 6 bases, and 11 bases lay in between. There are 12 residues in the CDR3. CDR3 loop: CSALSPAGELFF. In nucleotides, the CDR3 is TGCAGTGCCCTCTCCCCGGCCGGGGAGCTGTTTTTT.

This clonotype was detected a few times. The V and J genes are TRBV6-5 and TRBJ1-1; a weak D match, TRBD1 (5 bases). V gave up 0 bases and J gave up 7 bases, with 12 bases separating them. CDR3 size: 14 residues. Germline-derived CDR1 and CDR2 are MNHEY and SVGAGI. CDR3 residues: CASSYSRVSGEAFF. The DNA for the CDR3 is TGTGCCAGCAGTTACTCCAGGGTCTCTGGTGAAGCTTTCTTT.

This clonotype came up a few times. The J gene is TRBJ1-2, the V gene TRBV14; 8 nucleotides agree with TRBD1. V lost 4 bases and J lost 5; bases outside the gene matches: 9. Germline CDR1 reads SGHDN; CDR2 reads FVKESK. The CDR3 loop spans 15 amino acids. CDR3 sequence: CASSPRTGSLYGYTF. Here the CDR3 DNA reads TGTGCCAGCAGCCCCCGGACAGGGAGCTTATATGGCTACACCTTC.

This clonotype was seen more than once but under ten times. The chain employs TRBV20-1 and TRBJ1-4; 12 bases are shared with TRBD1. This CDR3 has 12 amino acids. The germline V gene encodes CDR1 DFQATT and CDR2 SNEGSKA (reference sequence). J gave up 12 bases and V 6 bases, and 5 bases lay outside the gene matches. The CDR3 here is CSAPGTGGELFF. The CDR3 nucleotides read TGCAGTGCGCCCGGGACAGGGGGCGAACTGTTTTTT.

The chain is built from TRBV15 and TRBJ1-5; no firm D call. The CDR3 sequence is 12 residues long. Germline-derived CDR1 and CDR2 are LNHNV and YYDKDF (reference sequence). Trimming left V 5 bases short and J 3 bases short, with 5 bases between. CDR3 in DNA: TGTGCCACCAGCCTTCACAATCAGCCCCAGCATTTT. It encodes CATSLHNQPQHF.

The chain has TRBV6-5 and TRBJ1-5, with unresolved D. Per germline, CDR1 MNHEY and CDR2 SVGAGI. The CDR3 runs to 18 residues. Trimming took 0 bases from V and 0 from J, leaving 15 bases between them. CDR3: CASSYSGRERYSNQPQHF. The DNA for the CDR3 is TGTGCCAGCAGTTACTCAGGACGCGAGCGCTATAGCAATCAGCCCCAGCATTTT.

This clonotype was observed a few times. The chain combines TRBV20-1 with TRBJ1-1; D is possibly TRBD1 (5 bases). The CDR3 is made up of 13 amino acids. Looked up from germline, CDR1 is DFQATT and CDR2 is SNEGSKA (reference sequence). Deletions cut 5 bases from V and 1 base from J, with 11 bases between. The DNA of the CDR3 is TGCAGTGCTGGGGGACTTGGGAACACTGAAGCTTTCTTT. Protein: CSAGGLGNTEAFF.

This clonotype has only a few counts. This chain uses TRBV5-1 with TRBJ1-2, with TRBD1 matching over 7 bases. With 4 bases clipped from V and 9 bases from J, the junction kept 12 bases outside the gene matches. The CDR3 length is 14 residues. The germline V gene has CDR1 SGHRS and CDR2 YFSETQ. The CDR3 region has the DNA TGCGCCAGCAGCCCTACCGGGACAGTGGTTAGCTACACCTTC. Residues: CASSPTGTVVSYTF.

The chain combines TRBV2 with TRBJ1-1; D may be TRBD1 (5 bases). The CDR3 length is 12 residues. CDR1 and CDR2 (germline): SNHLY, FYNNEI. V gave up 6 bases and J gave up 5 bases, with 10 bases separating them. The CDR3 is CASRQGVTEAFF. The CDR3 DNA sequence: TGTGCCAGCAGGCAGGGTGTAACTGAAGCTTTCTTT.

The chain joins TRBV7-3 to TRBJ2-5, with D hard to call. The V gene's germline CDR1 is SGHTA and CDR2 FQGTGA. V dropped 1 base and J dropped 1 base, with 10 bases sitting between them. The CDR3 is made up of 15 amino acids. The CDR3 protein is CASSLNRGPQETQYF. The CDR3 bases are TGTGCCAGCAGCTTAAACAGAGGCCCCCAAGAGACCCAGTACTTC.

This clonotype has more than one count but fewer than ten. V usage is TRBV7-8 and J usage is TRBJ1-5; 8 nucleotides line up with TRBD1. This CDR3 is 13 amino acids long. The ends lost 6 bases at V and 6 bases at J; junction bases unmatched: 4. Germline assignment: CDR1 SGHVS and CDR2 FQNEAQ. The CDR3 loop is CASSRQGSQPQHF. In DNA form, the CDR3 reads TGTGCCAGCAGTCGACAGGGGAGTCAGCCCCAGCATTTT.

This clonotype was seen a single time. The chain couples TRBV11-2 to TRBJ1-2; D possibly corresponds to TRBD1 (5 bases). Per the germline V gene, CDR1 is SGHAT and CDR2 is FQNNGV. Trimming took off 3 bases at V and 6 bases at J, with 8 bases between the two ends. The CDR3 loop spans 12 amino acids. The CDR3 DNA is TGTGCCAGCAGCTTCAGGGTGCATGGCTACACCTTC. Its translation: CASSFRVHGYTF.

The rearrangement joins TRBV18 to TRBJ1-2; tentatively, D is TRBD1 (6 bases). V shed 4 bases and J shed 7 bases, with 25 bases lying between them. The length of the CDR3 is 17 residues. Germline V gene data show CDR1 as KGHSH and CDR2 as LQKENI. CDR3 sequence (DNA): TGTGCCAGCTCACTAAGATCAGATCCTGGGCCGGGGGCTGGCTACACCTTC. Residues: CASSLRSDPGPGAGYTF.

The chain uses TRBV10-1 and TRBJ1-5, with D unresolved. This CDR3 comprises 14 residues. V lost 6 bases and J lost 0, with 9 bases in between. CDR1 is WNHNN and CDR2 is SYGVQD in the germline V gene (reference sequence). The CDR3 is CASSDGSSNQPQHF. The CDR3 nucleotides are TGCGCCAGCAGCGATGGGAGTAGCAATCAGCCCCAGCATTTT.

The chain recombines TRBV6-1 with TRBJ1-1; D is undetermined. The CDR3 contains 15 residues. V was clipped by 7 bases and J by 1 base, with 16 bases between them. Germline V lookup: CDR1 MNHNS, CDR2 SASEGT. Written as DNA, the CDR3 is TGTGCCAGCATCCCACGTCTCGTGGGGAACACTGAAGCTTTCTTT. Translating it yields CASIPRLVGNTEAFF.

V usage is TRBV7-9 and J usage is TRBJ1-1; 9 nucleotides line up with TRBD1. CDR3 size: 15 residues. The V gene's germline CDR1 is SEHNR and CDR2 FQNEAQ (reference sequence). J lost 3 bases, V lost 5 bases, and 7 bases had no gene match. CDR3 loop: CASSPLQGAHTEAFF. CDR3 nucleotides: TGTGCCAGCAGCCCCTTACAGGGGGCTCACACTGAAGCTTTCTTT.

J is TRBJ1-2 and V is TRBV19, with 8 positions matching TRBD1. CDR1 is LNHDA and CDR2 is SQIVND in the germline V gene (reference sequence). CDR3 length: 16 residues. V was clipped by 6 bases and J by 4 bases; unmatched bases: 13. The CDR3 spells CASSTPGQGRIYGYTF. CDR3 sequence (DNA): TGTGCCAGTAGCACCCCCGGACAGGGCCGGATCTATGGCTACACCTTC.

This rearrangement joins TRBV3-1 to TRBJ1-6; D might be TRBD1 (5 bases). CDR3 length: 15 amino acids. Trimming pared 3 bases from V and 9 bases from J, leaving 15 bases between. Germline CDR1 is LGHDT and CDR2 is YNNKEL (reference sequence). Here the CDR3 reads CASSQGPLASSPLHF. The CDR3 region has the DNA TGTGCCAGCAGCCAGGGGCCGCTAGCTTCTTCACCCCTCCACTTT.